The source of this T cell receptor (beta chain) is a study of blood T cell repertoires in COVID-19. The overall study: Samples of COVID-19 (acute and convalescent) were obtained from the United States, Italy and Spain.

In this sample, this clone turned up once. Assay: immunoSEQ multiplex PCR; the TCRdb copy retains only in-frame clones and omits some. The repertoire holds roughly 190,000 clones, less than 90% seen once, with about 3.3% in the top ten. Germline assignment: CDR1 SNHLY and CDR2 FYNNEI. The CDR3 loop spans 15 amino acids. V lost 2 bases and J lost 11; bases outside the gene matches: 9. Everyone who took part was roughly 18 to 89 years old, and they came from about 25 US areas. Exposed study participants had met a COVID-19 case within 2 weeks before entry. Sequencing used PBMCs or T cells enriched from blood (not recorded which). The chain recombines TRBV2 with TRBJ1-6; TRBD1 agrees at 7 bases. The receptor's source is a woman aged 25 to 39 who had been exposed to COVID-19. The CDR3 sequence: CASSESDRHRTPLHF. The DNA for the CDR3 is TGTGCCAGCAGTGAATCGGACAGGCATAGGACACCCCTCCACTTT.